This T cell receptor (beta chain) was observed in a study of blood T cell repertoires in COVID-19. This CDR3 has 16 amino acids. The V gene lost 8 bases and the J gene lost 0 bases, with 16 bases spanning the gap. In germline, CDR1 is MNHEY, CDR2 SMNVEV (reference sequence). Original processing methods: Amplification of reference gene primers was used by the study to estimate nucleated cell counts. TCRdb's copy holds only in-frame clones and misses some; the assay was immunoSEQ multiplex PCR. That table supplies the V and J calls and clone size; D and trimming were determined from the DNA. The repertoire holds 95,000 to 150,000 clones, with about 87% as singletons.

The genes are TRBV27 and TRBJ1-4; a weak D match, TRBD1 (5 bases). The clonotype was recovered from a woman between 65 and 79 years old with acute or convalescent COVID-19. Sequencing input: peripheral blood. CDR3 protein: CASRGRTPPTNEKLFF. The CDR3 DNA sequence: TGTGCCAGCCGAGGAAGGACACCCCCAACTAATGAAAAACTGTTTTTT.